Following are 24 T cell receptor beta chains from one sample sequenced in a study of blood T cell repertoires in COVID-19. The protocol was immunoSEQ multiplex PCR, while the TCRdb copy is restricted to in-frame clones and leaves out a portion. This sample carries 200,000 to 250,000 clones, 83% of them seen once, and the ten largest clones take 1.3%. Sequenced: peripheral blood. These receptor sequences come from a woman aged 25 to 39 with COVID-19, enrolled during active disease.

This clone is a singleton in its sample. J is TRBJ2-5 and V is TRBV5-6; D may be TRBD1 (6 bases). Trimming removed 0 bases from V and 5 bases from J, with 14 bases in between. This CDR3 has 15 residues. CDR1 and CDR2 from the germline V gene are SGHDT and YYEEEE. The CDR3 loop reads CASSLGTVGGETQYF. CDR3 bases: TGTGCCAGCAGCTTGGGGACAGTGGGCGGGGAGACCCAGTACTTC.

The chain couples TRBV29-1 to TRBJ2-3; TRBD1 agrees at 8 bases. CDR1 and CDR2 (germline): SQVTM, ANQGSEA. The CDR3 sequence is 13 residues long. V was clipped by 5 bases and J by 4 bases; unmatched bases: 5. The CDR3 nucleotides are TGCAGCGTTAACGGACAGGGCGCAGATACGCAGTATTTT. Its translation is CSVNGQGADTQYF.

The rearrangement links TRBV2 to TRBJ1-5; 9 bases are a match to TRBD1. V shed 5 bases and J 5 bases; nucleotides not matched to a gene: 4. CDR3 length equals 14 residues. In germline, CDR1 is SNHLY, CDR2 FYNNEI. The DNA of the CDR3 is TGTGCCAGCAGTCTAAGGACAGGGGATCAGCCCCAGCATTTT. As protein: CASSLRTGDQPQHF.

The CDR3 is CSVQRQLNTEAFF. Here the CDR3 DNA reads TGCAGCGTTCAACGACAGCTCAACACTGAAGCTTTCTTT. The V call is TRBV29-1, the J call TRBJ1-1; a possible D gene is TRBD1 (5 bases). V was cut by 5 bases and J by 2 bases, with 12 bases left in between. CDR1 and CDR2 (germline): SQVTM, ANQGSEA. CDR3 length equals 13 residues.

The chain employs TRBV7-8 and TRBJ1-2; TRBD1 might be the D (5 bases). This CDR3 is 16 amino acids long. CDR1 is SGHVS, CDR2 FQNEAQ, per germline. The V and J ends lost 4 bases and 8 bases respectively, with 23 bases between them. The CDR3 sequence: CASSSPEGKGGYGYTF. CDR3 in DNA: TGTGCCAGCAGCTCACCCGAGGGGAAGGGAGGTTACGGCTACACCTTC.

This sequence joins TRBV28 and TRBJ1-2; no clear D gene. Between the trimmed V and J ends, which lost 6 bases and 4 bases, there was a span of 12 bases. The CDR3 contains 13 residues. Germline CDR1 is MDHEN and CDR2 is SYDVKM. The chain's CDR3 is CASSTGSTYGYTF. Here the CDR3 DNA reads TGTGCCAGCAGCACTGGTAGCACCTATGGCTACACCTTC.

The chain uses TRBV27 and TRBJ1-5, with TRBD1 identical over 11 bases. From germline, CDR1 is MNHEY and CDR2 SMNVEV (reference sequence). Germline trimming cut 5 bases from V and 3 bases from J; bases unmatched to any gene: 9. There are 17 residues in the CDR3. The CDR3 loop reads CASSLLGTGGDNQPQHF. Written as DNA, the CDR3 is TGTGCCAGCAGTCTCCTCGGGACAGGGGGAGACAATCAGCCCCAGCATTTT.

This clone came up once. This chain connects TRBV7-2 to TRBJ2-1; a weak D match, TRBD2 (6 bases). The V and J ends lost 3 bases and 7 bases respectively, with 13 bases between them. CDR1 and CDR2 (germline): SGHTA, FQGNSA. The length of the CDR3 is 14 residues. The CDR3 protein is CASSLQRGSNEQFF. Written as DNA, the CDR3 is TGTGCCAGCAGCTTGCAACGGGGGTCTAATGAGCAGTTCTTC.

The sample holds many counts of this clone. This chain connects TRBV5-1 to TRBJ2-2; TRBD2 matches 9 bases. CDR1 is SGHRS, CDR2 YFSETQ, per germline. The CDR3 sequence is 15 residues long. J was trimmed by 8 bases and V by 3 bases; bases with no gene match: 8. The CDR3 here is CASSWISGSPGELFF. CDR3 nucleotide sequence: TGCGCCAGCAGCTGGATTAGCGGGAGCCCGGGGGAGCTGTTTTTT.

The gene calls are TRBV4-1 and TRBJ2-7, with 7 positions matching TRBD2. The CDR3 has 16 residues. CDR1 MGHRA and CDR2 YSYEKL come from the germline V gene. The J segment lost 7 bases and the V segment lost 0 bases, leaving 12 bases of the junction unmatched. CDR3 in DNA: TGCGCCAGCAGCCAAGACCCAAGCGGGGTTCAGGTGGAGCAGTACTTC. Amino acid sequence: CASSQDPSGVQVEQYF.

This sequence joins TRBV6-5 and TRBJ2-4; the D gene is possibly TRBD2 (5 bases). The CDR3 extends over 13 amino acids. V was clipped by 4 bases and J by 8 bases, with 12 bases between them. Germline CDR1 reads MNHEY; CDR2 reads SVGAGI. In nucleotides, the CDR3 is TGTGCCAGCAGTTTCTTCTCCGGGGACATTCAGTACTTC. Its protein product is CASSFFSGDIQYF.

As DNA, the CDR3 is TGTGCCAGCAGTAAAACAGGGGTCAATCAGCCCCAGCATTTT. Translating gives CASSKTGVNQPQHF. V is TRBV6-2 or TRBV6-3 and J is TRBJ1-5, with TRBD1 matching over 7 bases. Germline V lookup: CDR1 MNHEY, CDR2 SVGEGT. The ends lost 5 bases at V and 3 bases at J; junction bases unmatched: 4. The CDR3 spans 14 residues.

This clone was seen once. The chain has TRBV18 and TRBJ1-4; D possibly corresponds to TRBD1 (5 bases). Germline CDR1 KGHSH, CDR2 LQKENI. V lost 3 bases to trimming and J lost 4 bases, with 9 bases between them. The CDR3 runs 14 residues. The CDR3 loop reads CASSPGRVNEKLFF. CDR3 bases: TGTGCCAGCTCACCGGGCAGGGTTAATGAAAAACTGTTTTTT.

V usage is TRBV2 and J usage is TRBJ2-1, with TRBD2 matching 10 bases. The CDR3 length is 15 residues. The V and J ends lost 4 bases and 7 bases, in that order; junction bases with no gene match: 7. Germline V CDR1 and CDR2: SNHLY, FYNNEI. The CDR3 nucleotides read TGTGCCAGCAGTGGAGCTAGCGGGAGTGGAAATGAGCAGTTCTTC. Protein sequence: CASSGASGSGNEQFF. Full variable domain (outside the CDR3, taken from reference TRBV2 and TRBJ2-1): EPEVTQTPSHQVTQMGQEVILRCVPISNHLYFYWYRQILGQKVEFLVSFYNNEISEKSEIFDDQFSVERPDGSNFTLKIRSTKLEDSAMYFCASSGASGSGNEQFFGPGTRLTVL.

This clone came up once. The CDR3 DNA follows: TGTGCCAGCAGCCAAGAACGGACTAGCGGGAGGTCGTACATTCAGTACTTC. It translates to CASSQERTSGRSYIQYF. This rearrangement joins TRBV3-1 (or the pseudogene TRBV3-2) to TRBJ2-4, with TRBD2 matching over 14 bases. Per germline, CDR1 LGHDT and CDR2 YNNKEL (reference sequence). The V segment lost 0 bases and the J segment 8 bases; nucleotides outside the gene matches: 6. There are 17 residues in the CDR3.

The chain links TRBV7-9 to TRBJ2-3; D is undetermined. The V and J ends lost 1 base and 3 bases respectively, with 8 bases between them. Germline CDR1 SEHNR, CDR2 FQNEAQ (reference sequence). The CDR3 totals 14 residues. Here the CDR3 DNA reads TGTGCCAGCAGCTTAGTATCAGCGACAGATACGCAGTATTTT. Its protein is CASSLVSATDTQYF.

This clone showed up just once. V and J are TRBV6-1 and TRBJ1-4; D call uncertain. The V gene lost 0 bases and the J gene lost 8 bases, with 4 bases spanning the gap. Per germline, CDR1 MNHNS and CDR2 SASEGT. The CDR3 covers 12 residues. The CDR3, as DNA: TGTGCCAGCAGTGAAGCTGTAGAAAAACTGTTTTTT. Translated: CASSEAVEKLFF.

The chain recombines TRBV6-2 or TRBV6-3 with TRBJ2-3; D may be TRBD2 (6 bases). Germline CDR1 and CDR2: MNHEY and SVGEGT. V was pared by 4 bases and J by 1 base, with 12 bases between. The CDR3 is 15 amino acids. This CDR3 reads CASSFAQRGTDTQYF. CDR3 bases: TGTGCCAGCAGTTTTGCTCAGCGGGGCACAGATACGCAGTATTTT.

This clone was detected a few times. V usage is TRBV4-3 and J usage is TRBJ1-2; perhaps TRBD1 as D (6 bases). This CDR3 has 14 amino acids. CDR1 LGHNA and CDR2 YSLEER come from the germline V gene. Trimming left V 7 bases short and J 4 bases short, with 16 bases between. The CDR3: CASKPSGASYGYTF. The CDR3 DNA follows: TGCGCCAGCAAACCTTCAGGGGCCTCCTATGGCTACACCTTC.

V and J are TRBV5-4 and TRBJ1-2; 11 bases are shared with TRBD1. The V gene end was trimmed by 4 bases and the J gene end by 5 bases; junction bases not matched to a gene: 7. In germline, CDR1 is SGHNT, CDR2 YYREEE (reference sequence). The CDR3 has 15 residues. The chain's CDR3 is CASSVPGQGGYGYTF. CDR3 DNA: TGTGCCAGCAGCGTACCGGGACAGGGGGGTTATGGCTACACCTTC.

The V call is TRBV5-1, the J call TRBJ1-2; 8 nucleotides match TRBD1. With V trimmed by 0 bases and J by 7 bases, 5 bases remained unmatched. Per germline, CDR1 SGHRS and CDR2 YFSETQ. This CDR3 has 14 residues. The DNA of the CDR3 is TGCGCCAGCAGCTTGGAACAGGGGGAAAGTGGCTACACCTTC. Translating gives CASSLEQGESGYTF.

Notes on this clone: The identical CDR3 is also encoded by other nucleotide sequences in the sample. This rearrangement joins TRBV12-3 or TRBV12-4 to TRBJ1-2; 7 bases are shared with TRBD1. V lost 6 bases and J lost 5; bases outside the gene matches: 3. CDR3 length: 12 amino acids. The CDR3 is CASSRQGYGYTF. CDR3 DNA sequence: TGTGCCAGCAGCCGACAGGGTTATGGCTACACCTTC.

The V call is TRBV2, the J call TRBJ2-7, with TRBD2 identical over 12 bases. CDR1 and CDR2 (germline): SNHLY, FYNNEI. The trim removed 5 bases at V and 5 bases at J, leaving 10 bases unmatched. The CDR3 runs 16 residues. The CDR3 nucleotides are TGTGCCAGCAGTCTACGACTAGCGGGAGCCATAGACGAGCAGTACTTC. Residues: CASSLRLAGAIDEQYF.

In nucleotides, the CDR3 is TGTGCCAGCAGCTTGGTGGGGCTAGCGGTTACATACAATGAGCAGTTCTTC. The encoded protein is CASSLVGLAVTYNEQFF. The rearrangement links TRBV5-4 to TRBJ2-1; the match to TRBD2 covers 7 bases. Germline V gene data show CDR1 as SGHNT and CDR2 as YYREEE (reference sequence). The length of the CDR3 is 17 residues. V trimming: 0 bases; J trimming: 4 bases; junction bases outside the gene matches: 10.